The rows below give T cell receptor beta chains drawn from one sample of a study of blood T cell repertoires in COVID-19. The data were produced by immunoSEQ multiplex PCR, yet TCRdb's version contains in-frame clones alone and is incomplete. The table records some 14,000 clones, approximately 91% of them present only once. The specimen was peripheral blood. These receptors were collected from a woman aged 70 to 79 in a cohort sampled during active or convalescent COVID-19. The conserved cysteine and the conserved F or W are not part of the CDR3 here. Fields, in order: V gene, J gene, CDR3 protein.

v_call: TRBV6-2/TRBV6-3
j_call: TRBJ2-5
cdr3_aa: ASSYSFHVGDQETQY

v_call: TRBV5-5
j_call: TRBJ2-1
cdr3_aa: ASSLRTSGGAEQF

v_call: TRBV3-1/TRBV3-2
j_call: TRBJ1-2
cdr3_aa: ASSQTAGGVNGYT

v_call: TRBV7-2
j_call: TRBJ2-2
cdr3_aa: ASRRGDRGTTGELF

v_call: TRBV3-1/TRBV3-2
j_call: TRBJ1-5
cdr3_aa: ASSHTGDNQPQH

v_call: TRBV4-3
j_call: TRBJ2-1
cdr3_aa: ASSLFSGDDNEQF

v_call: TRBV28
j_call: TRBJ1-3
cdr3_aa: ASSTSQRVGNTIY

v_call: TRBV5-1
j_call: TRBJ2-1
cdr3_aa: ASSPGGAGEQF

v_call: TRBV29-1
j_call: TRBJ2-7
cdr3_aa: SARDRGPYEQY

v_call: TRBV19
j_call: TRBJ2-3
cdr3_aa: ASSSRSYTDTQY

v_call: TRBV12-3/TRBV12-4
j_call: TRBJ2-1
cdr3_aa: ASSSLYNEQF

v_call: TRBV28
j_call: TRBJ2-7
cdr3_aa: ASVTSGPYEQY

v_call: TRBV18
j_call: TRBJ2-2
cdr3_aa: ASSPSVNGELF

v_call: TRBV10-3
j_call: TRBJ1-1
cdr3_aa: AISEGDRGTLGTEAF

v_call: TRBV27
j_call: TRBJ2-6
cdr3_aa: ASSSRDRGTGANVLT

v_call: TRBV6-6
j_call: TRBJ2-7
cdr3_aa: ASSYGQAISYEQY

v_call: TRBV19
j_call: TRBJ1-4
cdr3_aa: ASKKGQGLSEKLF

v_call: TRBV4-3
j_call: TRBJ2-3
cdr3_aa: ASSQQGNTDTQY

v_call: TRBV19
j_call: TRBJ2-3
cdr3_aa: ASRRTSGGFTDTQY

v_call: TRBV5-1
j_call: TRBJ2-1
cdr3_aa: ASSLLTGGAYNEQF

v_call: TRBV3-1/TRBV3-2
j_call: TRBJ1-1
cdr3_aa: ASSWAGEAF

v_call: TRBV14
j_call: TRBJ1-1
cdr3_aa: ASSQDSPRRTEAF

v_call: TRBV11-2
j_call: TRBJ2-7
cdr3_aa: ASSFRPSPLAVGPYEQY

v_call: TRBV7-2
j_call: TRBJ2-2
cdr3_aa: ASSLESRTNTGELF

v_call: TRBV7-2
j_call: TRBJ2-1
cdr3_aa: ASSLAYGVQF

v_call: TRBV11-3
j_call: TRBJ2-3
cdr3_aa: ASSLDRPGADTQY

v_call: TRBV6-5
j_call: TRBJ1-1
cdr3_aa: ASSYRPGSAHTEAF

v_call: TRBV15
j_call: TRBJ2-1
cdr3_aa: ATSRPPGTSGGGFHNEQF

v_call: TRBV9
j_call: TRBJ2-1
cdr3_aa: ASSLRTGTGEQF

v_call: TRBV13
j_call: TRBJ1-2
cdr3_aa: ASSRGQLSYGYT

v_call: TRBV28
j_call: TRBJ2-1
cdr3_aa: ASSPAFYRDNEQF

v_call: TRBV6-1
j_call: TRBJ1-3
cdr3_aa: ASSEGGSGNTIY

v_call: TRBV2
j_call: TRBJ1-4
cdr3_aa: ASSRSGQGAGEKLF

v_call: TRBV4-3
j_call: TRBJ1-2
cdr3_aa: ASSQQTGGNYGYT

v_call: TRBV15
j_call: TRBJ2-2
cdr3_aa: ATSAAAGPRELF

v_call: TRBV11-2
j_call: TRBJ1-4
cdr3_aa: ASSAYRTTNEKLF

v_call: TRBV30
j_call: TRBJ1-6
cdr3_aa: AWTPADRGSNSPLH

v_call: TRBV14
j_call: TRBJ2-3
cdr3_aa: ASSQGGAGGPQDTQY

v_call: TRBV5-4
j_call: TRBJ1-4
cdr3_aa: ASSLALDSANEKLF

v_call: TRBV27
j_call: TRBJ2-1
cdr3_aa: ASTADRAYNEQF

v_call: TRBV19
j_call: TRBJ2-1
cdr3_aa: ASSGWRGGFYNEQF

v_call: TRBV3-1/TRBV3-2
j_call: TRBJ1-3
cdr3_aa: ASSQSMAYGQFGNTIY

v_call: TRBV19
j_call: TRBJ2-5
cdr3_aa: ASSIFGGQGVETQY

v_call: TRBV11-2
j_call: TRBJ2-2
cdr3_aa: ASSSMGAGGAGELF

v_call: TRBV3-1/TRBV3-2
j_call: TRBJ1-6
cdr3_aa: ASSPLQYNSPLH

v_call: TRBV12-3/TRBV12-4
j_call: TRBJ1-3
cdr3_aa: ASTSGGHTIY

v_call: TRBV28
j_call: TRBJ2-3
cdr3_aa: ASSLSSGGDTQY

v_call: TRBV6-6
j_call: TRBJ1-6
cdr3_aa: ASRPGFGSPLH

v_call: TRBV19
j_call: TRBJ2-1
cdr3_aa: ASSISPRLAVGNEQF

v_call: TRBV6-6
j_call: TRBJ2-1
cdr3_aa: ASRGTSPYNEQF

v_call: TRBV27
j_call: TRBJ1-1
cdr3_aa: ASSRIGVNTEAF

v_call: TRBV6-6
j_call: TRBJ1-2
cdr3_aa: ASSYSPGQGYT

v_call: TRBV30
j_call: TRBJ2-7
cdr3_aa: AWRVAGLVSSYEQY

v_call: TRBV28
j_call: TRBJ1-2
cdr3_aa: ASSHGGAPKGYT

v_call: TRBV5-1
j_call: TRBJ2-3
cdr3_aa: ASSLAFTDTQY

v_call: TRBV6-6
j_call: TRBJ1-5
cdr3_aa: ASSPDRGRGQPQH

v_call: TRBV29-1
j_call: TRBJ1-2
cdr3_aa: SVDRDRYNYGYT

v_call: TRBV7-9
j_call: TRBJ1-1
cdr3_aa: ASRREGSGTEAF

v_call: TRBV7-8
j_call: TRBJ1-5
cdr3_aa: ASSLGYRDRDYQPQH

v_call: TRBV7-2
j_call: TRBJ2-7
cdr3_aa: ASSSIDSSTYEQY